The 24 T cell receptor beta chains below come from one sample, sequenced in a study of T cell responses to AZD1222 COVID-19 vaccine. The protocol was immunoSEQ multiplex PCR, while the TCRdb copy is restricted to in-frame clones and leaves out a portion. The sample shows 110,000 or so clones, nearly 90% of them seen only once. Sequencing was performed on peripheral blood, taken on day 0 of AZD1222 vaccination. Every receptor here comes from an adult in good health.

The genes are TRBV10-3 and TRBJ2-2; 8 nucleotides match TRBD1. Germline V lookup: CDR1 ENHRY, CDR2 SYGVKD. Germline trimming cut 0 bases from V and 7 bases from J; bases unmatched to any gene: 7. This CDR3 spans 16 amino acids. In nucleotides, the CDR3 is TGTGCCATCAGTGAGTCGGGCAGGGGGCAAGGCGGGGAGCTGTTTTTT. This codes for CAISESGRGQGGELFF.

As DNA, the CDR3 is TGTGCCAGCAGTGTACAGGGGACCTATGGCTACACCTTC. It translates to CASSVQGTYGYTF. The genes are TRBV2 and TRBJ1-2; 7 bases are shared with TRBD1. From germline, CDR1 is SNHLY and CDR2 FYNNEI. The V and J ends lost 4 bases and 4 bases, in that order; junction bases with no gene match: 3. CDR3 size: 13 residues.

V and J are TRBV7-6 and TRBJ1-1; D unclear. Trimming shortened V by 5 bases and J by 1 base, and 11 bases separated the two germline ends. The CDR3 consists of 14 residues. Germline V gene data show CDR1 as SGHVS and CDR2 as FNYEAQ. CDR3 coding DNA: TGTGCCAGCAGCGACACCCCCGGGAACACTGAAGCTTTCTTT. It encodes CASSDTPGNTEAFF.

This chain joins TRBV6-1 and TRBJ1-1; D gene ambiguous. The germline gives CDR1 MNHNS, CDR2 SASEGT. V was clipped by 3 bases and J by 2 bases, with 4 bases between them. The CDR3 covers 12 residues. CDR3 in amino acids: CASSEVNTEAFF. CDR3 DNA: TGTGCCAGCAGTGAGGTAAACACTGAAGCTTTCTTT.

The rearrangement joins TRBV6-5 to TRBJ2-7; no firm D call. The CDR3 has 14 amino acids. Trimming took off 1 base at V and 1 base at J, with 8 bases between the two ends. Germline CDR1 is MNHEY and CDR2 is SVGAGI. The CDR3 coding sequence is TGTGCCAGCAGTTACTTGATATCGTCCTACGAGCAGTACTTC. It codes for CASSYLISSYEQYF.

This chain uses TRBV6-5 with TRBJ2-1, with TRBD2 matching 9 bases. The CDR3 length is 14 residues. Trimming removed 7 bases from V and 1 base from J; junction bases left unmatched: 2. Germline V gene data show CDR1 as MNHEY and CDR2 as SVGAGI. The CDR3: CASKTSGSYNEQFF. Here the CDR3 DNA reads TGTGCCAGCAAGACTAGCGGATCCTACAATGAGCAGTTCTTC.

This clone came up once. This chain uses TRBV11-3 with TRBJ1-3; D ambiguous. The CDR3 runs 17 residues. The germline V and J ends were trimmed by 5 bases and 2 bases, with 19 bases remaining between them. In germline, CDR1 is SGHNT, CDR2 YENEEA. The CDR3 protein is CASSLESGIFPGNTIYF. The CDR3 DNA reads TGTGCCAGCAGCCTCGAGAGTGGAATCTTCCCTGGAAACACCATATATTTT.

The chain recombines TRBV29-1 with TRBJ2-3; tentative D call: TRBD1 (6 bases). Trimming stripped 6 bases from V and 3 bases from J, with 16 bases between. The CDR3 sequence is 14 residues long. Germline CDR1 and CDR2: SQVTM and ANQGSEA. For the CDR3, the DNA is TGCAGCGTCGCTACGACAGGAATAACAGATACGCAGTATTTT. This gives the protein CSVATTGITDTQYF.

The chain employs TRBV18 and TRBJ2-5, with D hard to call. CDR3 length: 13 amino acids. Trimming stripped 3 bases from V and 5 bases from J, with 10 bases between. CDR1 is KGHSH, CDR2 LQKENI, per germline. CDR3 region: CASSPRLSETQYF. CDR3 DNA sequence: TGTGCCAGCTCACCGCGGCTGTCGGAGACCCAGTACTTC.

The CDR3 coding sequence is TGTGCCAGCGGCGATGAGACCCAGTACTTC. This encodes CASGDETQYF. The chain combines TRBV5-4 with TRBJ2-5; D unresolved. The length of the CDR3 is 10 residues. The V end was cut by 7 bases, the J end by 5 bases, with 6 bases between. The germline CDR1 and CDR2 sequences are SGHNT and YYREEE (reference sequence).

The chain combines TRBV6-5 with TRBJ1-2; TRBD1 matches 8 bases. CDR3 length: 15 amino acids. V was pared by 6 bases and J by 2 bases, with 8 bases of the junction left unmatched. Per germline, CDR1 MNHEY and CDR2 SVGAGI. As DNA, the CDR3 is TGTGCCAGCAGCCCGAGGACAGGGCCAAACTATGGCTACACCTTC. Translating it yields CASSPRTGPNYGYTF.

The chain carries TRBV11-3 and TRBJ2-3; 7 bases are a match to TRBD2. The germline CDR1 and CDR2 sequences are SGHNT and YENEEA. J gave up 2 bases and V 8 bases, and 10 bases lay outside the gene matches. This CDR3 comprises 15 residues. CDR3 nucleotide sequence: TGTGCCAGCTCTTACGGGGGACTATTCACAGATACGCAGTATTTT. Translated, it gives CASSYGGLFTDTQYF.

This clone appeared once. This rearrangement joins TRBV28 to TRBJ1-6; no reliable D call. CDR3 length: 11 residues. From germline, CDR1 is MDHEN and CDR2 SYDVKM. Between the trimmed V and J ends, which lost 1 base and 10 bases, there was a span of 2 bases. In nucleotides, the CDR3 is TGTGCCAGCAGTTTATACTCACCCCTCCACTTT. Protein sequence: CASSLYSPLHF.

This clone was counted a single time. The CDR3 DNA sequence: TGTGCCAGCAGCTTAGGGGCTAGCGGGAGTAGGGTCGATGAGCAGTTCTTC. This translates into CASSLGASGSRVDEQFF. The rearrangement links TRBV7-6 to TRBJ2-1; TRBD2 matches at 10 bases. Germline V gene data show CDR1 as SGHVS and CDR2 as FNYEAQ. Trimming took 1 base from V and 8 from J; bases not matched to a gene: 11. This CDR3 has 17 amino acids. Full variable domain (missing parts from reference TRBV7-6 and TRBJ2-1): GAGVSQSPRYKVTKRGQDVALRCDPISGHVSLYWYRQALGQGPEFLTYFNYEAQQDKSGLPNDRFSAERPEGSISTLTIQRTEQRDSAMYRCASSLGASGSRVDEQFFGPGTRLTVL.

This clone is a singleton in its sample. V is TRBV4-2 and J is TRBJ1-6, with D possibly matching TRBD1 (6 bases). Trimming removed 0 bases at V and 8 bases at J, with 11 bases between. Germline V CDR1 and CDR2: LGHNA, YNFKEQ. The CDR3 runs to 15 residues. The CDR3 region has the DNA TGTGCCAGCAGCCAAGACGACAGGTCCTATTCACCCCTCCACTTT. The encoded protein is CASSQDDRSYSPLHF.

The chain links TRBV29-1 to TRBJ2-2, with 12 bases that match TRBD1. The CDR3 contains 14 residues. Germline V CDR1 and CDR2: SQVTM, ANQGSEA. J was trimmed by 6 bases and V by 8 bases; bases with no gene match: 7. CDR3 nucleotides: TGCAGCTCCGGGACAGGGGGCACAGCCGGGGAGCTGTTTTTT. Translated: CSSGTGGTAGELFF.

V is TRBV11-3 and J is TRBJ2-7; 8 positions match TRBD1. The CDR3 extends over 15 amino acids. CDR1 SGHNT and CDR2 YENEEA come from the germline V gene. Trimming cost V 5 bases and J 3 bases; bases outside gene matches: 9. DNA of the CDR3: TGTGCCAGCAGCGTTGGGACAGGCGCCGACTACGAGCAGTACGTC. As protein: CASSVGTGADYEQYV.

This chain uses TRBV13 with TRBJ2-1; the D gene is possibly TRBD2 (5 bases). Germline assignment: CDR1 PRHDT and CDR2 FYEKMQ (reference sequence). V was pared by 5 bases and J by 4 bases, with 15 bases between. The CDR3 totals 15 residues. CDR3 sequence reads: CASSPRGSVYNEQFF. For the CDR3, the DNA is TGTGCCAGCAGCCCCCGAGGTAGCGTATACAATGAGCAGTTCTTC.

This clone was observed once. The CDR3: CASSGGQGLAKNIQYF. CDR3 coding DNA: TGCGCCAGCAGTGGGGGACAGGGTTTAGCCAAAAACATTCAGTACTTC. The chain is built from TRBV10-2 and TRBJ2-4, with 9 bases matching TRBD1. Germline values: CDR1 WSHSY, CDR2 SAAADI. Trimming cost V 4 bases and J 0 bases; bases outside gene matches: 4. The length of the CDR3 is 16 residues.

This clone was picked up a small number of times. The chain employs TRBV7-9 and TRBJ2-1; perhaps TRBD2 as D (5 bases). V lost 5 bases and J lost 2, with 22 bases in between. The CDR3 has 18 amino acids. Germline assignment: CDR1 SEHNR and CDR2 FQNEAQ (reference sequence). DNA for the CDR3: TGTGCCAGCAGCCGAGAGGGCTCTGCAGCGCCCCCCTACAATGAGCAGTTCTTC. It codes for CASSREGSAAPPYNEQFF. Filled out from reference TRBV7-9 and TRBJ2-1, the complete variable domain reads DTGVSQNPRHKITKRGQNVTFRCDPISEHNRLYWYRQTLGQGPEFLTYFQNEAQLEKSRLLSDRFSAERPKGSFSTLEIQRTEQGDSAMYLCASSREGSAAPPYNEQFFGPGTRLTVL.

This rearrangement joins TRBV11-2 to TRBJ1-1, with 8 bases matching TRBD1. V was clipped by 5 bases and J by 8 bases; unmatched bases: 7. The CDR3 runs to 13 residues. CDR1 SGHAT and CDR2 FQNNGV come from the germline V gene. The CDR3 region is CASSPRTGWEAFF. In nucleotides, the CDR3 is TGTGCCAGCAGCCCCCGGACAGGGTGGGAAGCTTTCTTT. The complete variable domain, with remaining parts taken from reference TRBV11-2 and TRBJ1-1, reads EAGVAQSPRYKIIEKRQSVAFWCNPISGHATLYWYQQILGQGPKLLIQFQNNGVVDDSQLPKDRFSAERLKGVDSTLKIQPAKLEDSAVYLCASSPRTGWEAFFGQGTRLTVV.

The chain links TRBV5-1 to TRBJ2-2, with a weak D call TRBD2 (6 bases). There are 15 residues in the CDR3. Germline CDR1 and CDR2: SGHRS and YFSETQ. Trimming took off 6 bases at V and 3 bases at J, with 15 bases between the two ends. CDR3 coding DNA: TGCGCCAGCACCTCAGGGCGGGGCCACACCGGGGAGCTGTTTTTT. As protein: CASTSGRGHTGELFF.

This clone showed up just once. The chain has TRBV10-3 and TRBJ2-2; the D is unclear. Between the trimmed V and J ends, which lost 4 bases and 7 bases, there was a span of 19 bases. Germline-derived CDR1 and CDR2 are ENHRY and SYGVKD. The CDR3 is 16 amino acids. The CDR3 region has the DNA TGTGCCATCAGTGCAGTCGTGGTGTCCTCGGGCGGGGAGCTGTTTTTT. Translation gives CAISAVVVSSGGELFF.

The chain recombines TRBV18 with TRBJ1-3, with no clear D. CDR1 and CDR2 from the germline V gene are KGHSH and LQKENI. The length of the CDR3 is 16 residues. Trimming pared 0 bases from V and 0 bases from J, leaving 9 bases between. The CDR3, as DNA: TGTGCCAGCTCACCACCGGTCAGACTCTCTGGAAACACCATATATTTT. It encodes CASSPPVRLSGNTIYF.